The source of this T cell receptor beta chain is a study of control samples from healthy donors and cancer patients (TCRdb year 2020). Notes on this clone: Its target antigen remains unknown. The sample holds no much larger clone one base away, and base qualities are not on file.

V gives up 0 bases and J gives up 11 bases, and the segment between their germline ends measures 14 bases. As encoded in the germline V gene (reference sequence), CDR1 is MNHEY while CDR2 is SMNVEV. Including cysteine and phenylalanine, the CDR3 has 13 amino acids. The read is trimmed to its CDR3 DNA, 39 bases read in frame from base 1. Library method: the immunoSEQ multiplex PCR assay. The table was pulled from immuneACCESS by TCRdb, which kept in-frame rearrangements only. Such tables lose some clones; where checked, under half of the loss comes from unresolved V genes, and the rest has no known cause. Recorded for this sample are around 170,000 clones; 80% to 90% of them occurred a single time. The ten largest account for around 5% of the sample.

This TCR was recovered from a woman aged 25 to 39 in good health. The sequencing sample was made of blood. The rearranged chain carries TRBV27 and TRBJ2-7, with the D gene too uncertain to name. The DNA is as follows: TGTGCCAGCAGTTTATCTTCCGGTAGGTTGGAGTACTTC. It encodes CASSLSSGRLEYF.